This TCR beta chain was observed in a study of OX40 agonist ivuxolimab in advanced cancers. Germline lookup yields CDR1 SGHKS and CDR2 YYEKEE (reference sequence). This CDR3 is built from 17 residues. The V end lost 0 bases, the J end lost 0 bases, and 13 bases lay between the germline ends. TCRdb's table, derived via immunoSEQ multiplex PCR, lists solely in-frame clones and lacks some. The sample yields roughly 140,000 clones, roughly 94% seen once. The chain has TRBV5-5 and TRBJ1-5; D is unclear. Sequenced material: CD4+ or CD8+ T cells sorted from blood, taken in a trial of the OX40 agonist ivuxolimab. This TCR was sampled from an adult with an advanced solid tumor such as melanoma, head and neck, liver or kidney cancer. CDR3 protein: CASSLVALIDSNQPQHF. The CDR3 nucleotides read TGTGCCAGCAGCTTGGTGGCCCTAATAGATAGCAATCAGCCCCAGCATTTT.